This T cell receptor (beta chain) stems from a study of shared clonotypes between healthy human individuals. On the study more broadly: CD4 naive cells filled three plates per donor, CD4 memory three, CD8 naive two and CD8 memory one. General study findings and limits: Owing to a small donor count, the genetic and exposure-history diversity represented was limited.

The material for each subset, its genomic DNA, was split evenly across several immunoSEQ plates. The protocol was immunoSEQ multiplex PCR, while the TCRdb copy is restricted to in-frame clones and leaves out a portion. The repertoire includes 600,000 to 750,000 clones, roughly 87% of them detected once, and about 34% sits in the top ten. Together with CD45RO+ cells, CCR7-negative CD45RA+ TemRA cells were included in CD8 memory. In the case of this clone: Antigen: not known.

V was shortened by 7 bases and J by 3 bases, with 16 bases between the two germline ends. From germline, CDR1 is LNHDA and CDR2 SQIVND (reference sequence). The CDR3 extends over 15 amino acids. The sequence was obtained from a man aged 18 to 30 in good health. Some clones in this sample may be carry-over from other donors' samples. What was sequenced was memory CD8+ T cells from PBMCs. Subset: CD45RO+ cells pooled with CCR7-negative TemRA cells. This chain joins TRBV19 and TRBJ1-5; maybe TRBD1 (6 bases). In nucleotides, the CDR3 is TGTGCCAGTAACACTTGGGGGACACTCAATCAGCCCCAGCATTTT. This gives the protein CASNTWGTLNQPQHF.